Below, 30 T cell receptor beta chains from the same sample are listed, as sequenced in a study of blood T cells in healthy people across ages. Through a sample-barcoded 5' primer and a J-beta primer mix, a second PCR was run for 7 to 11 cycles. TCRdb independently ran MiXCR on the 5' RACE reads; one entry per CDR3 protein. This sample has approximately 2,000,000 distinct CDR3 sequences, with 30% to 40% found just once. Material: blood. Receptor source: a human donor in good health.

The rearrangement joins TRBV3-1 to TRBJ2-5, with TRBD1 matching 10 bases. The J call may be mistaken, given a closer DNA end match to TRBJ2-7. Germline-derived CDR1 and CDR2 are LGHDT and YNNKEL (reference sequence). This CDR3 spans 15 amino acids. The DNA of the CDR3 is TGTGCCAGCAGCCATGGACCGGGACAGGGGACCGAGCAGTACTTC. This encodes CASSHGPGQGTEQYF.

The chain employs TRBV7-9 and TRBJ2-5; D ambiguous. Trimming removed 3 bases at V and 11 bases at J, with 10 bases between. Germline lookup yields CDR1 SEHNR and CDR2 FQNEAQ (reference sequence). The CDR3 is made up of 11 amino acids. CDR3 sequence reads: CASSFSAKQYF. CDR3 coding DNA: TGTGCCAGCAGCTTTTCGGCGAAGCAGTACTTC.

This rearrangement joins TRBV6-1 to TRBJ2-7, with D perhaps TRBD2 (5 bases). The CDR3 is 16 amino acids. Trimming took 1 base from V and 4 from J, leaving 17 bases between them. Germline lookup yields CDR1 MNHNS and CDR2 SASEGT. In nucleotides, the CDR3 is TGTGCCAGCAGTGAAGGGTCGGTCCTTGGAGGTTACGAGCAGTACTTC. This encodes CASSEGSVLGGYEQYF.

This clonotype was counted a few times. The chain is built from TRBV20-1 and TRBJ1-2; D remains unclear. Germline CDR1 is DFQATT and CDR2 is SNEGSKA (reference sequence). Trimming took 0 bases from V and 2 from J, leaving 22 bases between them. The CDR3 is 18 residues long. CDR3 nucleotide sequence: TGCAGTGCTAGAGATCGTTATAATGGTAACTTGGACAACTATGGCTACACCTTC. It specifies CSARDRYNGNLDNYGYTF.

This clonotype was seen a few times. The chain has TRBV20-1 and TRBJ2-1, with 10 nucleotides matching TRBD2. The ends lost 6 bases at V and 7 bases at J; junction bases unmatched: 9. Germline CDR1 is DFQATT and CDR2 is SNEGSKA (reference sequence). This CDR3 has 14 amino acids. In DNA, the CDR3 is TGCAGTGCAAAGCGGGGGGGAGTACTAAATGAGCAGTTCTTC. Its translation is CSAKRGGVLNEQFF.

This clonotype has a handful of counts. The genes are TRBV7-3 and TRBJ1-2; D not resolved. This CDR3 is 10 amino acids long. V was cut by 8 bases and J by 3 bases, with 4 bases left in between. CDR1 SGHTA and CDR2 FQGTGA come from the germline V gene. DNA of the CDR3: TGTGCCAGCGAGGACTATGGCTACACCTTC. Translated, it gives CASEDYGYTF.

This clonotype showed up just a few times. The V and J genes are TRBV6-1 and TRBJ2-3, with 9 bases identical to TRBD1. CDR3 size: 19 residues. V gave up 8 bases and J gave up 4 bases; unmatched junction bases: 22. Per the germline V gene, CDR1 is MNHNS and CDR2 is SASEGT. The CDR3 region is CASRRSSSPGQGVSDTQYF. CDR3 bases: TGTGCCAGCCGCCGCTCCTCGTCTCCGGGACAGGGTGTGTCAGATACGCAGTATTTT.

The chain employs TRBV7-6 and TRBJ2-1, with 13 bases fitting TRBD2. Unmatched junction bases numbered 4, after V lost 1 base and J lost 7 bases. Germline-derived CDR1 and CDR2 are SGHVS and FNYEAQ. The CDR3 runs 16 residues. The CDR3 region is CASSLGTSGGHNEQFF. The CDR3 nucleotides read TGTGCCAGCAGCTTAGGGACTAGCGGGGGCCATAATGAGCAGTTCTTC.

This clonotype was seen a handful of times. The genes are TRBV12-3 or TRBV12-4 and TRBJ2-1; D gene uncertain. V was pared by 4 bases and J by 8 bases, with 9 bases between. This CDR3 comprises 12 residues. CDR3 in DNA: TGTGCCAGCAGTTACAGTTGGGATGAGCAGTTCTTC. The encoded protein is CASSYSWDEQFF.

This clonotype was found many times. The chain has TRBV7-6 and TRBJ2-3, with no clear D. The CDR3 sequence is 14 residues long. V lost 0 bases and J lost 4, with 8 bases in between. Germline lookup yields CDR1 SGHVS and CDR2 FNYEAQ. CDR3 sequence: CASSLAPSADTQYF. CDR3 sequence (DNA): TGTGCCAGCAGCTTAGCCCCTTCGGCAGATACGCAGTATTTT.

The CDR3 DNA reads as TGCGCCAGCAGCCAAGAACGGTGGGGACCTGAAGCTTTCTTT. It specifies CASSQERWGPEAFF. V gene TRBV4-3 combines with J gene TRBJ1-1; possible D gene TRBD1, 5 bases. Trimming removed 0 bases from V and 6 bases from J, with 11 bases in between. Germline assignment: CDR1 LGHNA and CDR2 YSLEER. The CDR3 extends over 14 amino acids.

This chain links TRBV7-2 with TRBJ1-2; 8 bases align to TRBD1. Germline V gene data show CDR1 as SGHTA and CDR2 as FQGNSA. The CDR3 is 15 residues long. The V gene end was trimmed by 5 bases and the J gene end by 5 bases; junction bases not matched to a gene: 10. CDR3 in amino acids: CASSTRTGWSYGYTF. CDR3 DNA: TGTGCCAGCAGCACCAGGACAGGGTGGTCGTATGGCTACACCTTC.

This clonotype was seen repeatedly, ten times or more. Compared with germline, one end of the junction differs, possibly owing to a read error. V usage is TRBV5-1 and J usage is TRBJ2-1, with D possibly being TRBD1 (6 bases). This CDR3 is built from 15 residues. In germline, CDR1 is SGHRS, CDR2 YFSETQ. The CDR3 sequence is CASSLGGRSYNEQFF. DNA of the CDR3: TGTGCCAGCAGTTTAGGGGGACGTTCCTACAATGAGCAGTTCTTC.

This clonotype was found a few times. V gene TRBV4-3 combines with J gene TRBJ1-5, with D possibly TRBD1 on 5 matching bases. This CDR3 spans 13 amino acids. Trimming removed 3 bases at V and 5 bases at J, with 8 bases between. Looked up from germline, CDR1 is LGHNA and CDR2 is YSLEER. CDR3 protein: CASSHGADQPQHF. DNA of the CDR3: TGCGCCAGCAGCCATGGGGCAGATCAGCCCCAGCATTTT.

A single count supports this clonotype. The chain recombines TRBV7-8 with TRBJ2-1, with 9 bases fitting TRBD1. CDR3 size: 17 residues. Losses at the gene ends were 10 bases for V and 3 bases for J; bases not matched to a gene: 16. Germline CDR1 SGHVS, CDR2 FQNEAQ. DNA for the CDR3: TGTGCCACCAGTGATTTAAAGGACAGGGGTGGCTACAATGAGCAGTTCTTC. Translation: CATSDLKDRGGYNEQFF.

The chain uses TRBV12-3 or TRBV12-4 and TRBJ1-5; 11 bases map to TRBD1. The CDR3 sequence is 15 residues long. After removal of 6 bases from V and 9 bases from J, the junction contained 10 bases not matched to a gene. As DNA, the CDR3 is TGTGCCAGCAGCCGGGGACAGGGGGGAGAATGGCCCCAGCATTTT. Encoded protein: CASSRGQGGEWPQHF.

This clonotype appeared a single time. The junction departs from the called germline gene at one end, perhaps through a read error. This chain joins TRBV6-2 or TRBV6-3 and TRBJ1-2; the D gene is possibly TRBD1 (5 bases). There are 12 residues in the CDR3. CDR1 and CDR2 from the germline V gene are MNHEY and SVGEGT. CDR3 region: CASSEGYYGCTF. The CDR3 bases are TGTGCCAGCAGTGAGGGGTACTATGGCTGCACCTTC.

The rearrangement uses TRBV6-5 and TRBJ1-2; TRBD1 matches 7 bases. V trimming: 2 bases; J trimming: 5 bases; junction bases outside the gene matches: 8. Germline assignment: CDR1 MNHEY and CDR2 SVGAGI. This CDR3 region has 15 residues. CDR3 sequence (DNA): TGTGCCAGCAGTTACCGTGGAGCAGGGGGTTATGGCTACACCTTC. It specifies CASSYRGAGGYGYTF.

The chain carries TRBV5-1 and TRBJ2-6; D is perhaps TRBD1 (5 bases). This CDR3 has 17 residues. Per germline, CDR1 SGHRS and CDR2 YFSETQ. Trimming shortened V by 3 bases and J by 0 bases, and 13 bases separated the two germline ends. The CDR3 DNA sequence: TGCGCCAGCAGCTCGGGTTGGACAAACTCTGGGGCCAACGTCCTGACTTTC. Translated: CASSSGWTNSGANVLTF.

The rearrangement links TRBV3-1 to TRBJ2-1, with a possible D match to TRBD2 (5 bases). The V end lost 2 bases, the J end lost 7 bases, and 15 bases lay between the germline ends. The germline V gene has CDR1 LGHDT and CDR2 YNNKEL (reference sequence). The CDR3 consists of 15 residues. In DNA, the CDR3 is TGTGCCAGCAGCCAATTTTGGAAGAGGGAGAATGAGCAGTTCTTC. Amino acids: CASSQFWKRENEQFF.

CDR3 nucleotides: TGTGCCAGCAGCGAGGGGGAAGCTTTCTTT. It encodes CASSEGEAFF. The rearrangement joins TRBV7-2 to TRBJ1-1, with D perhaps matching TRBD1 (5 bases). Trimming pared 5 bases from V and 8 bases from J, leaving 6 bases between. Per the germline V gene, CDR1 is SGHTA and CDR2 is FQGNSA. The CDR3 covers 10 residues.

A note on this clonotype: A much larger clone is a single base away; this may be a read error. This CDR3 is CSVQRGTLEEQFF. CDR3 in DNA: TGCAGCGTCCAGCGGGGCACCTTGGAGGAGCAGTTCTTC. This rearrangement joins TRBV29-1 to TRBJ2-1, with 7 nucleotides matching TRBD2. The J segment lost 10 bases and the V segment lost 6 bases, leaving 12 bases of the junction unmatched. The CDR3 is 13 amino acids. Germline loops: CDR1 SQVTM, CDR2 ANQGSEA.

This clonotype was seen a few times. V usage is TRBV6-2 or TRBV6-3 and J usage is TRBJ1-6, with TRBD1 as a possible D gene (5 bases). Germline assignment: CDR1 MNHEY and CDR2 SVGEGT. The CDR3 has 14 residues. The V end lost 7 bases, the J end lost 7 bases, and 14 bases lay between the germline ends. The CDR3 spells CASITGDGNSPLHF. The CDR3 nucleotides read TGTGCCAGCATTACCGGGGACGGGAATTCACCCCTCCACTTT.

V and J are TRBV20-1 and TRBJ2-3, with D perhaps TRBD1 (5 bases). CDR3 size: 13 residues. Germline CDR1 and CDR2: DFQATT and SNEGSKA (reference sequence). Trimming removed 5 bases from V and 2 bases from J, with 11 bases in between. CDR3 nucleotide sequence: TGCAGTGCTCGCAGACAGAACACAGATACGCAGTATTTT. This translates into CSARRQNTDTQYF.

This chain connects TRBV2 to TRBJ1-1, with TRBD1 matching 7 bases. Losses at the gene ends were 5 bases for V and 2 bases for J; bases not matched to a gene: 5. This CDR3 has 14 amino acids. The germline V gene has CDR1 SNHLY and CDR2 FYNNEI. This CDR3 reads CASSWLGGNTEAFF. DNA for the CDR3: TGTGCCAGCAGTTGGTTAGGGGGCAACACTGAAGCTTTCTTT.

This clonotype was detected a few times. The chain employs TRBV5-1 and TRBJ1-6; D not certain. V lost 1 base and J lost 5, with 19 bases in between. CDR3 size: 18 residues. Germline CDR1 is SGHRS and CDR2 is YFSETQ. In nucleotides, the CDR3 is TGCGCCAGCAGCTTGTACACAGTGCAGGTGGGTGATAATTCACCCCTCCACTTT. It specifies CASSLYTVQVGDNSPLHF. Based on the CDR3 plus reference TRBV5-1 and TRBJ1-6, the full variable domain is KAGVTQTPRYLIKTRGQQVTLSCSPISGHRSVSWYQQTPGQGLQFLFEYFSETQRNKGNFPGRFSGRQFSNSRSEMNVSTLELGDSALYLCASSLYTVQVGDNSPLHFGNGTRLTVT.

This clonotype was detected only a few times. The V call is TRBV7-8, the J call TRBJ1-5; a weak D match, TRBD1 (6 bases). The V end was cut by 5 bases, the J end by 0 bases, with 14 bases between. This CDR3 is built from 16 residues. Germline CDR1 SGHVS, CDR2 FQNEAQ. The CDR3 region is CASSKYRVNSNQPQHF. The CDR3 nucleotides are TGTGCCAGCAGCAAATACAGGGTCAATAGCAATCAGCCCCAGCATTTT.

This clonotype appeared once. At one of its ends the junction is not consistent with the germline gene, which may arise from a read error. This chain links TRBV7-3 with TRBJ2-1, with D tentatively TRBD1 (8 bases). The CDR3 is 15 amino acids. Germline CDR1 SGHTA, CDR2 FQGTGA. CDR3 region: CASSSTGGAYNGQFF. The CDR3 DNA sequence: TGTGCCAGCAGCAGCACAGGGGGGGCCTACAATGGGCAGTTCTTC. Filled out from reference TRBV7-3 and TRBJ2-1, the complete variable domain reads GAGVSQTPSNKVTEKGKYVELRCDPISGHTALYWYRQSLGQGPEFLIYFQGTGAADDSGLPNDRFFAVRPEGSVSTLKIQRTERGDSAVYLCASSSTGGAYNGQFFGPGTRLTVL.

The count of this clonotype is one. The gene calls are TRBV6-6 and TRBJ1-2, with a tentative D call TRBD1 (5 bases). Germline assignment: CDR1 MNHNY and CDR2 SVGAGI (reference sequence). This CDR3 contains 14 residues. The V end was cut by 2 bases, the J end by 3 bases, with 10 bases between. For the CDR3, the DNA is TGTGCCAGCAGTTACGCGGGGACCGACTATGGCTACACCTTC. This sequence encodes CASSYAGTDYGYTF.

The V gene is TRBV12-3 or TRBV12-4, the J gene TRBJ1-2; D is ambiguous. The CDR3 sequence is 14 residues long. Between the trimmed V and J ends, which lost 6 bases and 2 bases, there was a span of 13 bases. The CDR3 DNA sequence: TGTGCCAGCAGCCTCATTGAGGGAAACTATGGCTACACCTTC. Its protein product is CASSLIEGNYGYTF.